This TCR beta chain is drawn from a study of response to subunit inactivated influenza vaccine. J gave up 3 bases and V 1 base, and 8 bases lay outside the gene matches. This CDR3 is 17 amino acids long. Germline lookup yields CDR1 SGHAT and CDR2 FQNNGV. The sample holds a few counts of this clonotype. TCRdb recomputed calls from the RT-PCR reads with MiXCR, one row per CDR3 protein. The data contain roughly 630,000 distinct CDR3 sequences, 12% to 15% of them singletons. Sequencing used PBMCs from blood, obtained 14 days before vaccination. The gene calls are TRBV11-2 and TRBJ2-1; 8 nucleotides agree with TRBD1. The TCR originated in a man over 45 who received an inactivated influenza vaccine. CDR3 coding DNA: TGTGCCAGCAGCTTAGGATTAGACAGGGGCAACTACAATGAGCAGTTCTTC. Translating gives CASSLGLDRGNYNEQFF.